This TCR beta chain originates from a study of a mutant IDH1 vaccine in newly diagnosed glioma. Study overall: Patients were pretreated with radiotherapy, temozolomide, or both, mostly both.

As concerns this clone: Its antigen is unknown.

The CDR3 contains 17 residues. The ends were cut back, 3 bases at V and 5 bases at J, with 20 bases in the middle. In germline, CDR1 is MDHEN, CDR2 SYDVKM. Stated time point: week 23, last vaccination. The vaccine gave 300 ug of a 20-mer mutant IDH1 peptide subcutaneously per dose. Newly diagnosed WHO grade 3 or 4 IDH1-mutant, ATRX-lost astrocytomas were identified in the donors. The table came from immunoSEQ multiplex PCR; TCRdb's copy has only in-frame clones and leaves some out. The data show just over 65,000 clones, approximately 80% seen once. The sample was PBMCs, taken from a glioma patient whose treatment included an IDH1 peptide vaccine. The chain uses TRBV28 and TRBJ1-5, with D possibly TRBD1 on 6 matching bases. This clonotype was obtained from a man aged 18 to 30 with glioma. The CDR3 loop reads CASSLVMGAVGHQPQHF. The CDR3 DNA follows: TGTGCCAGCAGTTTGGTCATGGGGGCAGTTGGCCATCAGCCCCAGCATTTT.